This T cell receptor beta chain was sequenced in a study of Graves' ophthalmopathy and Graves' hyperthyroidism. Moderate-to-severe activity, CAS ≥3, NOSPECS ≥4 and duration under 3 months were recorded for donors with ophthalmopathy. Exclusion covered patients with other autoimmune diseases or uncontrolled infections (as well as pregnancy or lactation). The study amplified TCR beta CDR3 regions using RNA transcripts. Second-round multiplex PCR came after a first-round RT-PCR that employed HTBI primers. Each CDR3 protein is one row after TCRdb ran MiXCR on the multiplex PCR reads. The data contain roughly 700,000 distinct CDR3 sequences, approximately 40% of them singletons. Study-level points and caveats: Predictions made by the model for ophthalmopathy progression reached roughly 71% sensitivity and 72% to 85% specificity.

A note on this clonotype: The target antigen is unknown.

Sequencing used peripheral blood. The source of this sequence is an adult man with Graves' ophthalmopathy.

The DNA of the CDR3 is TGCAGCGCGAAGAACGGCGGGTCGGCTGGCTACACCTTC. Its protein product is CSAKNGGSAGYTF. This chain links TRBV29-1 with TRBJ1-2; no clear D gene. V lost 7 bases to trimming and J lost 7 bases, with 19 bases between them. This CDR3 contains 13 residues. Germline assignment: CDR1 SQVTM and CDR2 ANQGSEA.